One and the same sample provided the 20 T cell receptor beta chains below, sequenced in a study of PD-1 blockade in classical Hodgkin lymphoma (dated by TCRdb to 2018 to 2021). What the time point label conveys for this sample: cycle 4 day 1 (C4D1), after five to seven weeks of nivolumab. Every trial patient had relapsed after autologous stem cell transplantation, and cohorts A, B and C differed in prior brentuximab vedotin exposure. Libraries were made using the immunoSEQ multiplex PCR assay. TCRdb took this table from immuneACCESS and kept in-frame rearrangements with V and J called. Such tables lack part of the clones; where checked against another copy, unresolved V genes explain under half of the gap, and the rest is unexplained. In this sample the table shows approximately 65,000 clones, 75% to 95% of which occur a single time. In total, the top ten clones hold over 9% of the sample. The sample was peripheral blood mononuclear cells (PBMCs), taken before the fourth cycle of nivolumab. All receptors come from a human donor with classical Hodgkin lymphoma.

Here the CDR3 DNA reads TGTGCCAGCAGCCAAGATAAGGGAGGACCGTGGATAAACACTGAAGCTTTCTTT. It codes for CASSQDKGGPWINTEAFF. The chain has TRBV14 and TRBJ1-1; D not resolved. Per germline, CDR1 SGHDN and CDR2 FVKESK. Trimming took 0 bases from V and 2 from J, leaving 19 bases between them. This CDR3 comprises 18 residues.

V usage is TRBV6-5 and J usage is TRBJ1-1, with a possible D match to TRBD1 (6 bases). The CDR3 has 15 residues. Germline values: CDR1 MNHEY, CDR2 SVGAGI. Trimming removed 10 bases at V and 0 bases at J, with 18 bases between. The CDR3 is CATKLLQGLNTEAFF. As DNA, the CDR3 is TGTGCCACCAAACTACTACAGGGATTGAACACTGAAGCTTTCTTT.

This clone was detected only once. This sequence joins TRBV25-1 and TRBJ2-5; perhaps TRBD2 as D (6 bases). CDR1 and CDR2 from the germline V gene are MGHDK and SYGVNS. The V end lost 7 bases, the J end lost 5 bases, and 11 bases lay between the germline ends. This CDR3 spans 12 amino acids. CDR3 coding DNA: TGTGCCAGCAATCTGGGGAGGGAGACCCAGTACTTC. Protein: CASNLGRETQYF.

The gene calls are TRBV30 and TRBJ1-3; no clear D. The germline V gene encodes CDR1 GTSNPN and CDR2 SVGIG (reference sequence). The germline V and J ends were trimmed by 4 bases and 1 base, with 5 bases remaining between them. The CDR3 consists of 12 residues. CDR3: CAWKSSGNTIYF. CDR3 nucleotides: TGTGCCTGGAAGAGTTCTGGAAACACCATATATTTT.

The chain couples TRBV6-1 to TRBJ1-3, with D uncertain. In germline, CDR1 is MNHNS, CDR2 SASEGT. CDR3 length: 15 amino acids. V lost 7 bases to trimming and J lost 4 bases, with 17 bases between them. CDR3 amino acids: CASNLRAGEGNTIYF. In DNA form, the CDR3 reads TGTGCCAGCAATCTGAGGGCTGGTGAAGGAAACACCATATATTTT.

The chain has TRBV6-5 and TRBJ2-5; D could derive from TRBD1 or TRBD2 (5 bases each). The germline CDR1 and CDR2 sequences are MNHEY and SVGAGI. With 6 bases removed from V and 4 bases from J, the gap between germline ends came to 12 bases. The CDR3 loop spans 13 amino acids. Here the CDR3 DNA reads TGTGCCAGCAGGGACGATGGGGGAGAGACCCAGTACTTC. Amino acid sequence: CASRDDGGETQYF.

V and J are TRBV7-8 and TRBJ1-2; D remains ambiguous. With 3 bases removed from V and 4 bases from J, the gap between germline ends came to 9 bases. Germline loops: CDR1 SGHVS, CDR2 FQNEAQ. CDR3 length equals 13 residues. The CDR3: CASSLPDSYGYTF. The CDR3 DNA is TGTGCCAGCAGCTTGCCAGACTCCTATGGCTACACCTTC.

This chain joins TRBV4-2 and TRBJ2-2, with TRBD2 matching over 12 bases. Trimming took 5 bases from V and 1 from J; bases not matched to a gene: 5. Germline V lookup: CDR1 LGHNA, CDR2 YNFKEQ. CDR3 size: 17 residues. Here the CDR3 DNA reads TGTGCCAGCAGCGCCGGGACTAGCGGGTTGAACACCGGGGAGCTGTTTTTT. As protein: CASSAGTSGLNTGELFF.

The gene calls are TRBV27 and TRBJ2-4; TRBD2 is a possible D gene (6 bases). The germline gives CDR1 MNHEY, CDR2 SMNVEV (reference sequence). Trimming pared 4 bases from V and 5 bases from J, leaving 12 bases between. The CDR3 loop spans 14 amino acids. The CDR3 coding sequence is TGTGCCAGCAGTTGGCGGGGCATGGAAAACATTCAGTACTTC. Its translation is CASSWRGMENIQYF.

This chain's CDR3 is CASSPWDSTGELFF. DNA of the CDR3: TGTGCCAGCAGCCCTTGGGATTCCACCGGGGAGCTGTTTTTT. This rearrangement joins TRBV7-2 to TRBJ2-2; D not resolved. Deletions cut 5 bases from V and 4 bases from J, with 11 bases between. The germline CDR1 and CDR2 sequences are SGHTA and FQGNSA. This CDR3 has 14 residues. Full variable domain (missing parts from reference TRBV7-2 and TRBJ2-2): GAGVSQSPSNKVTEKGKDVELRCDPISGHTALYWYRQSLGQGLEFLIYFQGNSAPDKSGLPSDRFSAERTGGSVSTLTIQRTQQEDSAVYLCASSPWDSTGELFFGEGSRLTVL.

This rearrangement joins TRBV6-1 to TRBJ1-6; 7 bases map to TRBD1. The CDR3 has 13 amino acids. The germline CDR1 and CDR2 sequences are MNHNS and SASEGT. V shed 5 bases, J shed 7 bases, and the junction held 2 bases outside the gene matches. DNA for the CDR3: TGTGCCAGCAGTTTGACAGGGAATTCACCCCTCCACTTT. Its translation is CASSLTGNSPLHF.

The chain links TRBV4-2 to TRBJ2-7; no definite D call. CDR1 is LGHNA and CDR2 is YNFKEQ in the germline V gene. CDR3 length: 18 residues. Trimming shortened V by 3 bases and J by 0 bases, and 21 bases separated the two germline ends. The CDR3 region has the DNA TGTGCCAGCAGCCAGGAGTATAAAGTCGGGTCAACCTCCTACGAGCAGTACTTC. Translation gives CASSQEYKVGSTSYEQYF.

CDR3 in amino acids: CASSLVGQGYEQYF. CDR3 coding DNA: TGCGCCAGCAGCTTGGTAGGACAGGGCTACGAGCAGTACTTC. The J gene is TRBJ2-7, the V gene TRBV5-1, with TRBD1 identical over 8 bases. The germline V gene has CDR1 SGHRS and CDR2 YFSETQ. The CDR3 has 14 amino acids. Trimming at V came to 0 bases and at J to 3 bases, leaving 2 bases not matched to a gene.

This chain uses TRBV7-9 with TRBJ1-5; 7 nucleotides line up with TRBD1. This CDR3 contains 17 residues. Germline trimming cut 5 bases from V and 0 bases from J; bases unmatched to any gene: 10. Germline CDR1 and CDR2: SEHNR and FQNEAQ (reference sequence). The CDR3 loop reads CASSPLLGTASNQPQHF. The CDR3, as DNA: TGTGCCAGCAGCCCCTTATTAGGGACAGCTAGCAATCAGCCCCAGCATTTT.

V is TRBV7-9 and J is TRBJ2-1, with a possible D match to TRBD2 (6 bases). The CDR3 loop spans 15 amino acids. Germline CDR1 is SEHNR and CDR2 is FQNEAQ (reference sequence). The germline V and J ends were trimmed by 6 bases and 8 bases, with 20 bases remaining between them. The CDR3 region has the DNA TGTGCCAGCAGAATGCGGGACGGTGGAGTTCATGAGCAGTTCTTC. Translation gives CASRMRDGGVHEQFF.

V gene TRBV18 combines with J gene TRBJ1-4; tentatively, D is TRBD1 (5 bases). Germline CDR1 is KGHSH and CDR2 is LQKENI. Trimming took 8 bases from V and 8 from J, leaving 21 bases between them. There are 15 residues in the CDR3. This CDR3 reads CASTPTVGGREKLFF. The CDR3 coding sequence is TGTGCCAGCACCCCCACGGTGGGGGGTCGGGAAAAACTGTTTTTT.

The chain links TRBV28 to TRBJ1-1, with no clear D. CDR3 length: 15 residues. The ends were cut back, 5 bases at V and 1 base at J, with 14 bases in the middle. Germline CDR1 reads MDHEN; CDR2 reads SYDVKM. The CDR3 sequence is CASSQHGETNTEAFF. CDR3 nucleotide sequence: TGTGCCAGCAGTCAACATGGGGAAACGAACACTGAAGCTTTCTTT.

J is TRBJ2-5 and V is TRBV27; the D gene is possibly TRBD1 (5 bases). V was trimmed by 5 bases and J by 5 bases, leaving 15 bases between them. The CDR3 contains 14 residues. CDR1 MNHEY and CDR2 SMNVEV come from the germline V gene (reference sequence). CDR3 DNA: TGTGCCAGCAGTCCCCAGGGTGGGCGTGAGACCCAGTACTTC. This gives the protein CASSPQGGRETQYF.

This chain joins TRBV29-1 and TRBJ2-1; TRBD1 matches 7 bases. Losses at the gene ends were 7 bases for V and 1 base for J; bases not matched to a gene: 7. Germline V gives CDR1 SQVTM, CDR2 ANQGSEA. The CDR3 runs 14 residues. The CDR3 here is CSENRGRSYNEQFF. The CDR3 coding sequence is TGCAGCGAAAACAGGGGCAGGTCCTACAATGAGCAGTTCTTC.

J is TRBJ2-5 and V is TRBV18; D uncertain. The V end was cut by 2 bases, the J end by 2 bases, with 9 bases between. Per the germline V gene, CDR1 is KGHSH and CDR2 is LQKENI. This CDR3 is built from 14 residues. In nucleotides, the CDR3 is TGTGCCAGCTCACCAGAAATACAGCAAGAGACCCAGTACTTC. Its protein product is CASSPEIQQETQYF. Full variable domain (remainder filled in from reference TRBV18 and TRBJ2-5): NAGVMQNPRHLVRRRGQEARLRCSPMKGHSHVYWYRQLPEEGLKFMVYLQKENIIDESGMPKERFSAEFPKEGPSILRIQQVVRGDSAAYFCASSPEIQQETQYFGPGTRLLVL.